These T cell receptor beta chains were read from a single sample in a study of OX40 agonist ivuxolimab in advanced cancers. Produced via immunoSEQ multiplex PCR; TCRdb's table is partial and in-frame only. The repertoire holds 30,000 to 45,000 clones, with about four fifths as singletons. The input for sequencing was CD4+ or CD8+ T cells sorted from blood, taken in a trial of the OX40 agonist ivuxolimab. These receptors were collected from an adult with an advanced solid tumor such as melanoma, head and neck, liver or kidney cancer. The CDR3 runs from the conserved cysteine through the conserved F or W. The D gene is left open where the match is weak. Size is stated for part of the rows, as once, few or many counts, or as a class when the clone is expanded.

cdr3_length,j_call,v_call,d_call,clone_size,cdr3_nt,cdr3_aa
13,TRBJ1-5,TRBV19,NA,few,TGTGCCAGTAAGAGTACGGCCTTTCAGCCCCAGCATTTT,CASKSTAFQPQHF
14,TRBJ1-5,TRBV28,NA,NA,TGTGCCAGCAGTTTATACAGGGCGGATCAGCCCCAGCATTTT,CASSLYRADQPQHF
13,TRBJ1-1,TRBV2,NA,once,TGTGCCAGCAGTGAAGGAGAGAACACTGAAGCTTTCTTT,CASSEGENTEAFF
14,TRBJ2-4,TRBV5-1,NA,NA,TGCGCCAGCAGCTTGTGGGAGGCCAAAAACATTCAGTACTTC,CASSLWEAKNIQYF
12,TRBJ2-7,TRBV9,NA,NA,TGTGCCAGCAGCGGGGAGTCCTACGAGCAGTACTTC,CASSGESYEQYF
16,TRBJ1-6,TRBV28,TRBD1,NA,TGTGCCAGCACCGGGACAGAGAGCTCCTATAATTCACCCCTCCACTTT,CASTGTESSYNSPLHF
15,TRBJ2-1,TRBV19,TRBD2,NA,TGTGCCAGTAGTAAGACTAGCGGGAGAATCAATGAGCAGTTCTTC,CASSKTSGRINEQFF
14,TRBJ1-4,TRBV5-5,TRBD1,few,TGTGCCAGCAGCCTGGGACAGCTTAATGAAAAACTGTTTTTT,CASSLGQLNEKLFF
13,TRBJ2-1,TRBV7-9,TRBD1,few,TGTGCCAGCAGCCGACAGGGGTGGAATGAGCAGTTCTTC,CASSRQGWNEQFF
19,TRBJ2-4,TRBV7-8,NA,once,TGTGCCAGCAGCCCCCTCGAGTCCGGACCCTCTTACGGCAAAAACATTCAGTACTTC,CASSPLESGPSYGKNIQYF
15,TRBJ2-7,TRBV5-1,TRBD1,NA,TGCGCCAGCAGCGGGTCGGCACAGGGGGCGGGGGAGCAGTACTTC,CASSGSAQGAGEQYF
16,TRBJ1-4,TRBV4-1,NA,NA,TGCGCCAGCAGCCAAGGCTTCGGACCAACTAATGAAAAACTGTTTTTT,CASSQGFGPTNEKLFF
15,TRBJ2-4,TRBV19,TRBD1,NA,TGTGCCAGTAGTACAAGACAGGGGGCGCGGGACATTCAGTACTTC,CASSTRQGARDIQYF
17,TRBJ1-6,TRBV28,TRBD1,NA,TGTGCCAGCAGTTTAACGGGACAGGGACGACCAAATTCACCCCTCCACTTT,CASSLTGQGRPNSPLHF
13,TRBJ2-2,TRBV11-2,NA,NA,TGTGCCAGCAGCCCTGACTTCCCCGGGGAGCTGTTTTTT,CASSPDFPGELFF
14,TRBJ1-5,TRBV7-9,NA,NA,TGTGCCAGCAGCTTGGCAGGAATTAATCAGCCCCAGCATTTT,CASSLAGINQPQHF
13,TRBJ2-7,TRBV2,NA,NA,TGTGCCAGCAGTGGACCAACCTCCTACGAGCAGTACTTC,CASSGPTSYEQYF
14,TRBJ2-1,TRBV4-2,NA,NA,TGTGCCAGCAGCCAATCTCTCAGGGACAATGAGCAGTTCTTC,CASSQSLRDNEQFF
14,TRBJ2-3,TRBV30,TRBD2,NA,TGTGCCTGGAGTGGGGACTACCCCGCAGATACGCAGTATTTT,CAWSGDYPADTQYF
17,TRBJ2-4,TRBV19,NA,NA,TGTGCCAGTAGCCGCAAGTCGGGGAGTATAGCCAAAAACATTCAGTACTTC,CASSRKSGSIAKNIQYF
14,TRBJ2-3,TRBV7-7,TRBD1,once,TGTGCTAGCAGCTCCCTAGGGGGCGAAGATACGCAGTATTTT,CASSSLGGEDTQYF
16,TRBJ2-7,TRBV19,NA,NA,TGTGCCAGTACCAGAAGGAAGGTCCGGGACGGGTACGAGCAGTACTTC,CASTRRKVRDGYEQYF
14,TRBJ1-4,TRBV6-6,NA,NA,TGTGCCAGCAGTTACACGAGGGGTAATGAAAAACTGTTTTTT,CASSYTRGNEKLFF
16,TRBJ1-1,TRBV7-2,NA,NA,TGTGCCAGCAGTCCGGACCTCTTGGCTGGTGGCACTGAAGCTTTCTTT,CASSPDLLAGGTEAFF
14,TRBJ2-1,TRBV2,TRBD2,NA,TGTGCCAGCAACTTGGGACTAGCCCACAATGAGCAGTTCTTC,CASNLGLAHNEQFF
14,TRBJ2-1,TRBV7-3,TRBD1,NA,TGTGCCAGCAGCCGGGGACAGCCATACAATGAGCAGTTCTTC,CASSRGQPYNEQFF
14,TRBJ2-2,TRBV10-3,TRBD1,NA,TGTGCCATCAATGGACAGGAGATCACCGGGGAGCTGTTTTTT,CAINGQEITGELFF
12,TRBJ1-2,TRBV11-2,TRBD1,NA,TGTGCCAGCACTACAGGGGGCCTTGGCTACACCTTC,CASTTGGLGYTF